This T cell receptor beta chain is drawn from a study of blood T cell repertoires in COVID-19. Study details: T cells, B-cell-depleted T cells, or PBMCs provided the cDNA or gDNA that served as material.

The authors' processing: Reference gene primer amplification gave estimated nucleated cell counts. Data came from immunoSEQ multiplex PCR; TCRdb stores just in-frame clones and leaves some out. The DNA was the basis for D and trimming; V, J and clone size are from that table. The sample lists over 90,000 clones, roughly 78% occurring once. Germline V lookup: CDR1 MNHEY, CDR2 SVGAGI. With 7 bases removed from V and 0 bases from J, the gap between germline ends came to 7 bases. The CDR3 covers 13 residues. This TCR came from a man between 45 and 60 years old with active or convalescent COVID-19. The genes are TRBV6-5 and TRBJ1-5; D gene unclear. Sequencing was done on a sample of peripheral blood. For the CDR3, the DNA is TGTGCCAGCAAACAAGTTAGCAATCAGCCCCAGCATTTT. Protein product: CASKQVSNQPQHF.